What follows are 9 T cell receptor beta chains derived from one specimen sequenced in a study of T cell responses to AZD1222 COVID-19 vaccine (dated by TCRdb to the early 2020s). The time point label of this sample denotes: baseline before first vaccination. The treatment or condition label corresponds to: meningococcal conjugate vaccine given as trial control. The library was produced with the immunoSEQ multiplex PCR assay. TCRdb mirrors the immuneACCESS table, restricted to in-frame sequences. Some clones are absent from its copies; in checked studies, under half trace to an unresolved V gene, and the reason for the others is unknown. For this sample the table gives 80,000 to 95,000 clones, of which approximately 89% were detected only once. Approximately 2.8% of the sample belongs to the ten largest clones. The sequencing here drew on peripheral blood, taken on day 0 of MenACWY control vaccination. The receptors were sampled from an adult in good health.

The gene calls are TRBV12-2 and TRBJ2-3; the D call TRBD2 from the table was never checked on the DNA. TRBV12-2 represents a pseudogene. The CDR3 consists of 15 residues. CDR3 sequence (DNA): TGTGCAAGTCGCTTAGGGTGGGGGGTCACAGATACGCAGTATTTT. Residues: CASRLGWGVTDTQYF.

V and J are TRBV10-2 and TRBJ2-3, with TRBD2 matching over 7 bases. Germline CDR1 reads WSHSY; CDR2 reads SAAADI. This CDR3 has 15 residues. With V trimmed by 2 bases and J by 3 bases, 5 bases remained unmatched. The CDR3 sequence is CASSEPPGGTDTQYF. CDR3 sequence (DNA): TGCGCCAGCAGTGAGCCACCGGGGGGAACAGATACGCAGTATTTT.

The V and J genes are TRBV24-1 and TRBJ2-3; 8 bases are shared with TRBD2. Losses at the gene ends were 5 bases for V and 1 base for J; bases not matched to a gene: 4. CDR1 is KGHDR and CDR2 is SFDVKD in the germline V gene. CDR3 length equals 15 residues. The CDR3 is CATSVGSGGTDTQYF. CDR3 coding DNA: TGTGCCACCAGTGTAGGTAGCGGGGGCACAGATACGCAGTATTTT.

This clone was seen a single time. The genes are TRBV3-1 (or the pseudogene TRBV3-2) and TRBJ1-2, with 8 bases that match TRBD1. CDR1 is LGHDT, CDR2 YNNKEL, per germline (reference sequence). The V segment lost 0 bases and the J segment 8 bases; nucleotides outside the gene matches: 8. This CDR3 spans 15 amino acids. This chain's CDR3 is CASSQDFNRGNGYTF. The DNA for the CDR3 is TGTGCCAGCAGCCAAGATTTTAACAGGGGGAACGGCTACACCTTC.

The V call is TRBV3-1 (or the pseudogene TRBV3-2), the J call TRBJ1-2, with 9 bases lining up with TRBD1. This CDR3 comprises 13 residues. V was clipped by 4 bases and J by 11 bases; unmatched bases: 8. Germline CDR1 LGHDT, CDR2 YNNKEL (reference sequence). The CDR3 coding sequence is TGTGCCAGCAGCCCCCCAGGGACAGGGCGGTACACCTTC. Translated, it gives CASSPPGTGRYTF.

The chain uses TRBV4-3 and TRBJ2-7; TRBD2 aligns across 12 bases. This CDR3 contains 19 residues. CDR1 and CDR2 from the germline V gene are LGHNA and YSLEER. The V gene end was trimmed by 1 base and the J gene end by 2 bases; junction bases not matched to a gene: 12. The CDR3 loop reads CASSQGVASGGVKAYEQYF. The CDR3 DNA reads as TGCGCCAGCAGCCAAGGAGTTGCTAGCGGGGGGGTTAAGGCCTACGAGCAGTACTTC.

In its sample, this clone was seen once. The chain recombines TRBV2 with TRBJ1-1, with D possibly being TRBD1 (5 bases). Germline lookup yields CDR1 SNHLY and CDR2 FYNNEI. The CDR3 runs 14 residues. Trimming left V 5 bases short and J 5 bases short, with 15 bases between. The chain's CDR3 is CASSLRGAGTEAFF. CDR3 in DNA: TGTGCCAGCAGTTTGAGGGGCGCGGGAACTGAAGCTTTCTTT.

This clone came up once. This chain uses TRBV18 with TRBJ1-2; D gene unclear. Looked up from germline, CDR1 is KGHSH and CDR2 is LQKENI. Trimming left V 0 bases short and J 2 bases short, with 10 bases between. The CDR3 spans 15 residues. CDR3 nucleotide sequence: TGTGCCAGCTCACCACCGGTGGCCCCAAACTATGGCTACACCTTC. Amino acid sequence: CASSPPVAPNYGYTF. Looking up the rest from reference TRBV18 and TRBJ1-2 gives the full variable domain: NAGVMQNPRHLVRRRGQEARLRCSPMKGHSHVYWYRQLPEEGLKFMVYLQKENIIDESGMPKERFSAEFPKEGPSILRIQQVVRGDSAAYFCASSPPVAPNYGYTFGSGTRLTVV.

This clone was observed a handful of times. The rearrangement joins TRBV6-2 or TRBV6-3 to TRBJ2-1; 7 nucleotides align to TRBD1. This CDR3 contains 19 residues. The germline V gene has CDR1 MNHEY and CDR2 SVGEGT. With V trimmed by 0 bases and J by 7 bases, 18 bases remained unmatched. CDR3 sequence reads: CASSYSIGRGGPDWNEQFF. The CDR3 DNA follows: TGTGCCAGCAGTTACTCGATTGGCAGAGGGGGCCCGGATTGGAATGAGCAGTTCTTC.